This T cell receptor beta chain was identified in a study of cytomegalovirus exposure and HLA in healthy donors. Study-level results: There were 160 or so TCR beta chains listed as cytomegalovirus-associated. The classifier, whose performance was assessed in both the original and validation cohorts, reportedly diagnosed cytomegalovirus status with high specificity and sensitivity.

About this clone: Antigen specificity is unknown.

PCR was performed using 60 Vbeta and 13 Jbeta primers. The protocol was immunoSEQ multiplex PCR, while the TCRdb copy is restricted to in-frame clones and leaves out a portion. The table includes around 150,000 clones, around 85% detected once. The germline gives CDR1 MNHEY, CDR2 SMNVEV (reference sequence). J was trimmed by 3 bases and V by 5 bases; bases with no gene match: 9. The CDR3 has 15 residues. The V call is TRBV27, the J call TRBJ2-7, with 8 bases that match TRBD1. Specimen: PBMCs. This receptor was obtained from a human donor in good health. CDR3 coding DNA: TGTGCCAGCAGTACCCGGACAGGGTATGACTACGAGCAGTACTTC. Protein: CASSTRTGYDYEQYF.